Below are 5 T cell receptor beta chains sequenced from a single sample in a study of cytomegalovirus exposure and HLA in healthy donors. The PCR was carried out with 60 Vbeta primers and 13 Jbeta primers. Profiled with immunoSEQ multiplex PCR; TCRdb holds only in-frame clones, not every one. The sample yields about 190,000 clones, about 77% seen once. The sequenced material came from PBMCs. These receptors were obtained from a man younger than 40 in good health and CMV-seropositive.

The rearrangement links TRBV11-2 to TRBJ2-2, with 13 bases that match TRBD2. The ends lost 6 bases at V and 4 bases at J; junction bases unmatched: 11. CDR3 size: 18 residues. CDR1 is SGHAT and CDR2 is FQNNGV in the germline V gene. CDR3 residues: CASRVGLAGEVFTGELFF. The DNA for the CDR3 is TGTGCCAGCAGGGTCGGACTAGCGGGAGAGGTCTTCACCGGGGAGCTGTTTTTT.

This chain joins TRBV11-2 and TRBJ2-7; a weak D match, TRBD1 (5 bases). Germline V gene sequence: CDR1 SGHAT, CDR2 FQNNGV. Trimming removed 2 bases from V and 8 bases from J, with 16 bases in between. This CDR3 is built from 14 residues. As DNA, the CDR3 is TGTGCCAGCAGCTTAAAGTCGACAGACGGTAAGCAGTACTTC. Encoded protein: CASSLKSTDGKQYF. The variable domain in full, with the rest retrieved from reference TRBV11-2 and TRBJ2-7, is EAGVAQSPRYKIIEKRQSVAFWCNPISGHATLYWYQQILGQGPKLLIQFQNNGVVDDSQLPKDRFSAERLKGVDSTLKIQPAKLEDSAVYLCASSLKSTDGKQYFGPGTRLTVT.

The chain carries TRBV7-6 and TRBJ2-7, with TRBD1 matching 8 bases. Germline V gene data show CDR1 as SGHVS and CDR2 as FNYEAQ. Trimming cost V 4 bases and J 6 bases; bases outside gene matches: 14. This CDR3 has 16 amino acids. CDR3 region: CASSSLSGTGPAEQYF. CDR3 coding DNA: TGTGCCAGCAGCTCGCTTAGTGGGACAGGCCCCGCCGAGCAGTACTTC.

The DNA for the CDR3 is TGTGCCAGCAGCCAGGATGTTAACTATGGCTACACCTTC. The encoded protein is CASSQDVNYGYTF. V usage is TRBV27 and J usage is TRBJ1-2; no definite D call. This CDR3 region has 13 residues. V was cut by 6 bases and J by 1 base, with 9 bases left in between. Germline V gene data show CDR1 as MNHEY and CDR2 as SMNVEV (reference sequence).

This chain uses TRBV4-1 with TRBJ2-7, with a tentative D call TRBD2 (6 bases). Germline values: CDR1 MGHRA, CDR2 YSYEKL. Trimming took 3 bases from V and 7 from J, leaving 10 bases between them. The CDR3 is 12 residues long. CDR3 region: CASSQGGREQYF. DNA for the CDR3: TGCGCCAGCAGCCAGGGGGGAAGGGAGCAGTACTTC.